This TCR beta chain emerged from a study of identical twins (dated by TCRdb to between 2015 and 2016). Broadly, across the study: The study deep-sequenced TCR alpha and beta repertoires from monozygotic twins, unrelated adults of various ages and cord blood to test whether fetal clonotypes persist. Replicate twin experiments were performed at different times using different library preparation protocols to rule out contamination.

Only healthy Caucasian donors were included. The twin cohort comprised three pairs of female monozygotic twins, all aged roughly 18 to 30 years. CD4+ and CD8+ T cell populations were isolated with positive isolation kits from Invitrogen. The paper as a whole reports these results and caveats: Abundant cord blood beta clonotypes carried fewer insertions; young adult naive repertoires showed a weaker similar trend, while memory repertoires showed none. Because the same donors could not be followed over many years, conclusions were based on cross-sectional statistical analysis. A weaker excess of twin sharing was found in beta out-of-frame sequences because the signal-to-noise ratio was lowered by fewer shared sequences. In monozygotic twins, recombination models systematically underestimated out-of-frame TCR alpha sharing, but the models matched the sharing seen between unrelated individuals. Out-of-frame TCR alpha sequences shared between twins showed an excess of low generation-probability sequences compared with coincidental sharing between unrelated individuals. Invariant T cells such as MAIT and iNKT could partly confound zero-insertion analyses, though diverse VJ usage argued against this for most clonotypes.

In this sample, this clonotype turned up many times. Its cognate antigen has yet to be identified. Base qualities are missing; no much larger clone stands one base away. V and J are trimmed by 5 bases and 5 bases, and the gene matches miss 6 bases of the junction. The CDR3 runs 15 residues from the cysteine to the phenylalanine. This entry keeps only the CDR3 DNA: 45 bases, framed from base 1. Receptors were amplified or captured by 5' RACE. The sequencing machine was an Illumina HiSeq 2000. Template switching added a universal primer binding site, and the final cDNA carried a unique molecular identifier that allowed TCR cDNA molecules to be counted accurately. First-strand cDNA for TCR alpha and beta chains was synthesized from specific primers in the conserved constant-segment region. To control for contamination, every cDNA library carried two barcodes: a SMART-Mk sample barcode plus Illumina barcodes. TruSeq adapter sequences, together with Illumina sample barcodes, were added in two successive PCR steps. Sequencing of the TCR alpha and beta cDNA libraries was done on the Illumina HiSeq platform using custom primers. As for the original processing: MiGEC processed the raw reads to extract unique molecular identifiers, while MiXCR was used to determine the CDR3 positions. For each individual, recombination models were inferred using an EM algorithm with the repgenHMM and IGoR tools. The analysis of shared clonotypes was done with the tcR package in R, with sharing normalized by the product of cloneset sizes. To study raw recombination without the effects of thymic and clonal selection, out-of-frame nonproductive sequences were analyzed. TCRdb handled the public reads itself, with Q25 trimming in fastp and clone calling in MiXCR, and kept productive beta chains. All rows with the same CDR3 protein become a single entry with the most common DNA and genes. The V and J calls shown here were made by TCRdb, not taken from the authors' results. The sample table contains 200,000 to 300,000 distinct CDR3 sequences; only one count was recorded for 7.5% of them. The ten top clones hold under 7% of the sample.

Separately, the same data were catalogued under a study of yellow fever vaccine responses in identical twins. According to the second study: According to the authors, in identical twins the way T cells responded to vaccination appeared partly convergent and partly personalized. In identical twins, the study followed T cell clones that responded to the vaccine with precision.

This clonotype originated in a woman younger than 35 in good health. The sequencing sample was made of CD8+ T cells sorted from blood. The chain employs TRBV12-3 or TRBV12-4 and TRBJ1-5; the central 10 bases match TRBD1. The encoded CDR3 is CASSPGTGVDQPQHF. The bases read TGTGCCAGCAGTCCCGGGACAGGGGTAGATCAGCCCCAGCATTTT.